This entry concerns a single T cell receptor beta chain. Its antigen remains unknown. This CDR3 contains 15 residues. Germline V gene data show CDR1 as SGHRS and CDR2 as YFSETQ. The V end was cut by 2 bases, the J end by 2 bases, with 11 bases between. Healthy donors had no documented immune events, such as infections, while sampled. This sample stems from a study of identifying expanded T cells in peripheral blood. Study observations and caveats: Variance in clone template counts between roughly two-week samples significantly increased with total template count across all healthy donors. About 1.2 clones differed between technical replicates, versus approximately 16 and 19 over time.

Generated by immunoSEQ multiplex PCR, the TCRdb table keeps only in-frame clones and is missing some. The sample lists more than 80,000 clones; 88% were seen once. The chain joins TRBV5-1 to TRBJ1-3; D unclear. Sequencing was performed on blood. The TCR was taken from a person between 18 and 75 years old in good health. The CDR3, as DNA: TGCGCCAGCAGCTTATCACCTGCAACTGGAAACACCATATATTTT. This gives the protein CASSLSPATGNTIYF.